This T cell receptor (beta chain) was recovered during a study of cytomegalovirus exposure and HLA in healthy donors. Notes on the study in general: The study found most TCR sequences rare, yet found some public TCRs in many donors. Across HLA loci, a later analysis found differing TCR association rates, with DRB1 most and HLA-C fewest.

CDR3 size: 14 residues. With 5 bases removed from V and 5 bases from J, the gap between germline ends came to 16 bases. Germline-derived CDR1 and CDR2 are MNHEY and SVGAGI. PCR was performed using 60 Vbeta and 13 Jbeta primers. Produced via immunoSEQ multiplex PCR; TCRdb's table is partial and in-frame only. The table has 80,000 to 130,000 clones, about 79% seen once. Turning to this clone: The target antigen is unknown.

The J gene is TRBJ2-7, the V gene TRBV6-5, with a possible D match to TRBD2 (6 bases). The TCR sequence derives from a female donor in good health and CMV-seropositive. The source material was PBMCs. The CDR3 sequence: CASSISRGSDEQYF. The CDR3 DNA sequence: TGTGCCAGCAGTATATCCCGGGGGAGCGACGAGCAGTACTTC.